This T cell receptor beta chain was identified during a study of T cells in Graves' hyperthyroidism and ophthalmopathy. Overall study results and limits: Within blood appeared most thyroid clonotypes that had expanded above 0.001.

Amplified TCR beta CDR3 regions derived from RNA transcripts. HTBI primers were the set used in a first-round RT-PCR of the TCR CDR3. TCRdb re-called the multiplex PCR reads with MiXCR, one entry per CDR3 protein. The sample records roughly 700,000 distinct CDR3 sequences, 35% being singletons. J was trimmed by 2 bases and V by 8 bases; bases with no gene match: 9. CDR3 length equals 14 residues. From germline, CDR1 is SGHVS and CDR2 FNYEAQ. On this clonotype itself: No antigen is known for it.

Stable Graves' hyperthyroidism meant no ophthalmopathy progression within 18 months. This receptor was identified in a woman aged 40-49 years with Graves' hyperthyroidism. Sequencing was performed on blood. The rearrangement joins TRBV7-6 to TRBJ2-7, with 7 nucleotides matching TRBD2. This CDR3 reads CASSSEAGPYEQYF. The CDR3 coding sequence is TGTGCCAGCTCATCAGAAGCGGGACCCTACGAGCAGTACTTC.